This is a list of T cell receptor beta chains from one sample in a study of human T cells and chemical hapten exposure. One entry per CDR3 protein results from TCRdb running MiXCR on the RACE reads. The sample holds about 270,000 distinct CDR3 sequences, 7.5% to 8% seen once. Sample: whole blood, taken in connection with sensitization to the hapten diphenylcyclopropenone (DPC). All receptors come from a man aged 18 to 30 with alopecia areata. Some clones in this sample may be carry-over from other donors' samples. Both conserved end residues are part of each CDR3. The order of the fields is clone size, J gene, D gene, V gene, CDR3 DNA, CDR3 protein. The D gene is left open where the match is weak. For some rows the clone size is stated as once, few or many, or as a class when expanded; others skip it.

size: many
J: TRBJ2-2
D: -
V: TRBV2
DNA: TGTGCCAGCACCCGGACCGGGGAGCTGTTTTTT
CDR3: CASTRTGELFF

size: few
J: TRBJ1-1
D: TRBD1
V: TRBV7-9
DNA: TGTGCCAGCAGCCCACGGACAGGGCAGAACACTGAAGCTTTCTTT
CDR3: CASSPRTGQNTEAFF

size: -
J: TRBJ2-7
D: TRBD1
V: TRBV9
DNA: TGTGCCAGCAGCCGGGACAGGGGTGGGAGCTACGAGCAGTACTTC
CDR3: CASSRDRGGSYEQYF

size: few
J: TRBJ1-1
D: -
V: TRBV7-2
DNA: TGTGCCAGCAGCCAAGGGGTTGCTGGCACTGAAGCTTTCTTT
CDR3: CASSQGVAGTEAFF

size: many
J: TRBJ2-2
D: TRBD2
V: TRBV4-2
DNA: TGTGCCAGCAGCCAAGATCGCATCCGGGGGGGCACCGGGGAGCTGTTTTTT
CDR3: CASSQDRIRGGTGELFF

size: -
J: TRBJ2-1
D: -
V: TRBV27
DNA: TGTGCCAGCAGTTCCAGTGGGGGGCTAAATGAGCAGTTCTTC
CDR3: CASSSSGGLNEQFF

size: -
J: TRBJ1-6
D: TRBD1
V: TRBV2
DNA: TGTGCCAGCACTGGACAGGGAGGCTCACCCCTCCACTTT
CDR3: CASTGQGGSPLHF

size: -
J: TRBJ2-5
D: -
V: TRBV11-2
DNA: TGTGCCAGCAGCTTATATGGGCAACCAGAGACCCAGTACTTC
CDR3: CASSLYGQPETQYF

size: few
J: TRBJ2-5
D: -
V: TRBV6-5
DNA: TGTGCCAGCAGTCCCGGGCGGGATATAGCGGACCAAGAGACCCAGTACTTC
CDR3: CASSPGRDIADQETQYF

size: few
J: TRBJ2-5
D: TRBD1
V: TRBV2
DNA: TGTGCCAGCAGTGAGGACAGGGGGAAGACCCAGTACTTC
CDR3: CASSEDRGKTQYF

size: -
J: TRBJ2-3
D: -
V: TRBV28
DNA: TGTGCCAGCAGTCAGGACTCATTTTCCCGACCTACGCAGTATTTT
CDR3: CASSQDSFSRPTQYF

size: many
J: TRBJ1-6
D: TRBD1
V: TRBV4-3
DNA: TGCGCCAGCAGCCAAGACGACAGGGGAAATTCACCCCTCCACTTT
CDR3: CASSQDDRGNSPLHF

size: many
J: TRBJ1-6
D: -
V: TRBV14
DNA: TGTGCCAGCAGCCAAGGGGGGCTGGGAAGCTCCTATAATTCACCCCTCCACTTT
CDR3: CASSQGGLGSSYNSPLHF

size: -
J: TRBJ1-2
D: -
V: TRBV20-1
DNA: TGCAGTGCGAGACAAGAAATTAAGAGTGGCTACACCTTC
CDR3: CSARQEIKSGYTF

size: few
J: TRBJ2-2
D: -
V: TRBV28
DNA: TGTGCCAGCAGTTTAAGGGTTCAAGCCGGGGAGCTGTTTTTT
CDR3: CASSLRVQAGELFF

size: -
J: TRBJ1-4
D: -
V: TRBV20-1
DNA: TGCAGTGCGACTAGACACCTTCTTAATGAAAAACTGTTTTTT
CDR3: CSATRHLLNEKLFF

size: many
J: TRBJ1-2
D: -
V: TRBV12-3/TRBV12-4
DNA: TGTGCCAGCAGTTTTGATGCCAACTATGGCTACACCTTC
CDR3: CASSFDANYGYTF

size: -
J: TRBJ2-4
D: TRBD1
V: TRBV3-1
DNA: TGTGCCAGCAGCCAAGGGACAGGGTTAGCTCAGTACTTC
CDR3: CASSQGTGLAQYF

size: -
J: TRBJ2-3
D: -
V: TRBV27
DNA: TGTGCCAGCAGTTTATCAACTGGGTGGGTGAGCACAGATACGCAGTATTTT
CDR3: CASSLSTGWVSTDTQYF

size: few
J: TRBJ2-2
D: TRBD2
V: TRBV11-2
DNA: TGTGCCAGCAGCTCCGGGAGGTTCACCGGGGAGCTGTTTTTT
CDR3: CASSSGRFTGELFF

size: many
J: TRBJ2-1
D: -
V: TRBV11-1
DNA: TGTGCCAGCAGCTTAGAGCCTTACAATGAGCAGTTCTTC
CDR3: CASSLEPYNEQFF

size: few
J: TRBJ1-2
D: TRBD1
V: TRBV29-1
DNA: TGCAGCGTTGAAGATCAAGGGACAGGGAGTGAAGGCTACACCTTC
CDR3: CSVEDQGTGSEGYTF

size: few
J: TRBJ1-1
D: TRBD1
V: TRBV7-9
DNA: TGTGCCAGCAGCTTAGCCGGGAGGGGGCTAGGGAACACTGAAGCTTTCTTT
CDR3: CASSLAGRGLGNTEAFF

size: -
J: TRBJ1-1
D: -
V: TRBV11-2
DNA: TGTGCCAGCAGCTGGGGGACTGACACTGAAGCTTTCTTT
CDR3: CASSWGTDTEAFF

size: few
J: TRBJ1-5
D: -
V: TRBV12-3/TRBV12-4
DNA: TGTGCCAGCAGTTTACCCGGGCGGGGACAGCCCCAGCATTTT
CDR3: CASSLPGRGQPQHF

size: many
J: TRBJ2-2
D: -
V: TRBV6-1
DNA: TGTGCCAGCAGTCCAGGACGACCCGGGGAGCTGTTTTTT
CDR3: CASSPGRPGELFF

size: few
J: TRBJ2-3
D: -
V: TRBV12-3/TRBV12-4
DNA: TGTGCCAGCTGCGGGCAACTCACAGATACGCAGTATTTT
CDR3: CASCGQLTDTQYF

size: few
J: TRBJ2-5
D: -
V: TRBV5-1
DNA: TGCGCCAGCAGCTTGGGAGCACAGCGACAAGAGACCCAGTACTTC
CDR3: CASSLGAQRQETQYF

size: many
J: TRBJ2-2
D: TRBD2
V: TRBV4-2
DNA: TGTGCCAGCAGCCCATTCCTTAGCGGGGGGGCTCCCGGGGAGCTGTTTTTT
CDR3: CASSPFLSGGAPGELFF

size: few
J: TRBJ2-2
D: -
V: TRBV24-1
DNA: TGTGCCACCAGTGATTTGGACAACACCGGGGAGCTGTTTTTT
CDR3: CATSDLDNTGELFF

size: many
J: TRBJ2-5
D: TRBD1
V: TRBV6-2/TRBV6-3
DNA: TGTGCCAGCAGCGACAGGGGGCTGGGGGAGACCCAGTACTTC
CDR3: CASSDRGLGETQYF

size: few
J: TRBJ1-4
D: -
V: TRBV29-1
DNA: TGCAGCGCCCTAGACAGCGAAGCTAATGAAAAACTGTTTTTT
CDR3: CSALDSEANEKLFF

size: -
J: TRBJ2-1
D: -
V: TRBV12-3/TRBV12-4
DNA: TGTGCCAGCAGTTTGGAGGGCCGCTCCTACAATGAGCAGTTCTTC
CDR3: CASSLEGRSYNEQFF

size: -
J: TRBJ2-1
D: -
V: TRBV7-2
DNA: TGTGCCAGCAGTCCCGAAGGACTGGGGGCAGATGAGCAGTTCTTC
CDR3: CASSPEGLGADEQFF

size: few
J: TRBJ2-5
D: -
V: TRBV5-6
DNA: TGTGCCAGCAGCCCGGATTTCAGGGTCCAAGAGACCCAGTACTTC
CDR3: CASSPDFRVQETQYF

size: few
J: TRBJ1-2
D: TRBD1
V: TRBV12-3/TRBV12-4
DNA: TGTGCCAGCGGTCCGGGACAGGGGGCCCATGGCTACACCTTC
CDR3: CASGPGQGAHGYTF

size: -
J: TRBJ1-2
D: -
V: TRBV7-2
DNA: TGTGCCAGCAGCTTACTAAGGAGACGAGGAAATGGCTACACCTTC
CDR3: CASSLLRRRGNGYTF

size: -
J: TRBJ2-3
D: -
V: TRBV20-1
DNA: TGCAGTGCTACGCCCCCCGGGCCCTCAGTTATAGATACGCAGTATTTT
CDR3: CSATPPGPSVIDTQYF

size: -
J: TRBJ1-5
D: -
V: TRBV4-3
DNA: TGCGCCAGCAGCCCGAGGTTAACGACAGCTCAGCATTTT
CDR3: CASSPRLTTAQHF

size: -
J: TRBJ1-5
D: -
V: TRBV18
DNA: TGTGCCAGCTCACAAGCGGGGATGAGCAATCAGCCCCAGCATTTT
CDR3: CASSQAGMSNQPQHF